The rows below give T cell receptor beta chains drawn from one sample of a study of T cell repertoires in cytomegalovirus infection. One entry per CDR3 protein results from TCRdb running MiXCR on the reads. This table holds tens of thousands of distinct CDR3 sequences, around 3.8% found once. The sequenced sample consisted of PBMCs. The receptor set was obtained from a human donor in good health (CMV status not recorded). Some clones in this sample may be carry-over from other donors' samples. Both conserved end residues are part of each CDR3. A D gene is named only where the DNA matches it firmly. A clone size is listed for some rows: how often the clone was seen (once, few, many), or a class if it is expanded.

abundance,d_gene,j_gene,v_gene,CDR3aa,CDR3nt
many,NA,TRBJ2-7,TRBV7-8,CASRPFEGPLGDEQYF,TGTGCCAGCAGGCCCTTTGAGGGGCCTCTAGGTGACGAGCAGTACTTC
few,TRBD2,TRBJ2-1,TRBV7-9,CASSQTSGGAYEQFF,TGTGCCAGCAGCCAAACTAGCGGGGGGGCCTATGAGCAGTTCTTC
many,NA,TRBJ2-5,TRBV20-1,CSAREETQYF,TGCAGTGCTAGGGAAGAGACCCAGTACTTC
few,TRBD1,TRBJ2-6,TRBV6-6,CASSYSGQVTASGANVLTF,TGTGCCAGCAGTTACTCCGGACAGGTTACGGCCTCTGGGGCCAACGTCCTGACTTTC
many,NA,TRBJ1-2,TRBV12-3/TRBV12-4,CASSQAGVPGGYTF,TGTGCCAGCAGTCAGGCGGGAGTCCCTGGTGGCTACACCTTC
many,TRBD1,TRBJ2-5,TRBV7-9,CASRPGTGGKTQYF,TGTGCCAGCAGACCCGGGACAGGGGGAAAGACCCAGTACTTC
NA,NA,TRBJ1-3,TRBV7-9,CASSPSRGNTIYF,TGTGCCAGCAGCCCCTCGCGTGGAAACACCATATATTTT
many,TRBD2,TRBJ2-3,TRBV7-3,CASSSGLAGNTDTQYF,TGTGCCAGCAGCTCCGGACTAGCGGGAAACACAGATACGCAGTATTTT
many,NA,TRBJ2-3,TRBV6-2/TRBV6-3,CASSRRDGSTDTQYF,TGTGCCAGCAGTCGCCGGGACGGAAGCACAGATACGCAGTATTTT
many,NA,TRBJ2-3,TRBV10-3,CAISELYRNRVLGDTQYF,TGTGCCATCAGTGAGTTATACCGCAATCGGGTCTTGGGAGATACGCAGTATTTT
few,TRBD2,TRBJ2-3,TRBV9,CASQRGATVGTDTQYF,TGTGCCAGCCAGCGGGGGGCCACCGTGGGCACAGATACGCAGTATTTT
many,TRBD2,TRBJ2-5,TRBV7-2,CASSLSGLAGEETQYF,TGTGCCAGCAGCTTATCGGGGCTAGCGGGGGAGGAGACCCAGTACTTC
many,NA,TRBJ1-4,TRBV7-2,CASTRASNEKLFF,TGTGCCAGCACCCGGGCCAGTAATGAAAAACTGTTTTTT
many,TRBD2,TRBJ2-7,TRBV7-2,CASSLGRENEQYF,TGTGCCAGCAGCTTAGGGCGGGAGAACGAGCAGTACTTC
many,NA,TRBJ1-4,TRBV7-6,CASSPSPGANEKLFF,TGTGCCAGCAGTCCTAGTCCGGGGGCTAATGAAAAACTGTTTTTT
many,NA,TRBJ2-3,TRBV7-2,CASSLVAGWAADTQYF,TGTGCCAGCAGCTTAGTTGCGGGATGGGCAGCAGATACGCAGTATTTT
many,NA,TRBJ2-1,TRBV7-3,CASSLASRNEQFF,TGTGCCAGCAGCTTAGCCAGCCGCAATGAGCAGTTCTTC
many,NA,TRBJ1-4,TRBV7-6,CASSANVQEKLFF,TGTGCCAGCAGCGCAAACGTTCAAGAAAAACTGTTTTTT
few,NA,TRBJ2-7,TRBV7-6,CASSLRGDNYEQYF,TGTGCCAGCAGCTTACGCGGGGACAACTACGAGCAGTACTTC
many,NA,TRBJ1-5,TRBV2,CASSERTEALGNQPQHF,TGTGCCAGCAGTGAAAGAACTGAGGCTCTAGGCAATCAGCCCCAGCATTTT
many,NA,TRBJ1-2,TRBV7-2,CASSPRGSPSNYGYTF,TGTGCCAGCAGCCCTAGAGGTTCCCCGTCTAACTATGGCTACACCTTC